What follows are 14 T cell receptor beta chains derived from one specimen sequenced in a study of identical twins. TCRdb reprocessed the 5' RACE reads with MiXCR, giving one entry per CDR3 protein. Altogether 1,800,000 or so distinct CDR3 sequences are present, less than 35% being singletons, with the ten largest covering roughly 0.3%. The specimen sequenced was cord blood. These receptor sequences come from a newborn girl in good health.

This clonotype has a handful of counts. The chain employs TRBV3-1 and TRBJ2-1, with 10 bases lining up with TRBD2. The CDR3 is made up of 17 amino acids. Germline loops: CDR1 LGHDT, CDR2 YNNKEL (reference sequence). After removal of 1 base from V and 2 bases from J, the junction contained 5 bases not matched to a gene. The CDR3 nucleotides read TGTGCCAGCAGCCAAGGTGGGAGCGGGAGGGCCTACAATGAGCAGTTCTTC. Its protein is CASSQGGSGRAYNEQFF.

This clonotype was observed many times. V and J are TRBV29-1 and TRBJ2-7; a possible D gene is TRBD2 (6 bases). CDR3 length equals 12 residues. Germline lookup yields CDR1 SQVTM and CDR2 ANQGSEA. Trimming removed 5 bases from V and 2 bases from J, with 10 bases in between. The CDR3 region has the DNA TGCAGCGTTCGGACGGGAGCCTACGAGCAGTACTTC. It codes for CSVRTGAYEQYF.

A remark on this clonotype: This may come from a read error, since a much larger clone is one base off. The V gene is TRBV29-1, the J gene TRBJ1-2; 9 nucleotides align to TRBD1. The length of the CDR3 is 13 residues. Germline V CDR1 and CDR2: SQVTM, ANQGSEA. The CDR3, as DNA: TGCGGCGTTGAAACAGGGGGCGTCTATGGCTACACCTTC. Residues: CGVETGGVYGYTF. The variable domain in full, with the rest retrieved from reference TRBV29-1 and TRBJ1-2, is SAVISQKPSRDICQRGTSLTIQCQVDSQVTMMFWYRQQPGQSLTLIATANQGSEATYESGFVIDKFPISRPNLTFSTLTVSNMSPEDSSIYLCGVETGGVYGYTFGSGTRLTVV.

The CDR3 coding sequence is TGTGCCTGGAGTGCTTATAGCAATCAGCCCCAGCATTTT. Translated, it gives CAWSAYSNQPQHF. The chain is built from TRBV30 and TRBJ1-5; unclear D gene. Germline V gene lookup returns CDR1 GTSNPN and CDR2 SVGIG (reference sequence). This CDR3 region has 13 residues. The V end lost 1 base, the J end lost 0 bases, and 4 bases lay between the germline ends.

This clonotype has a handful of counts. The chain couples TRBV10-3 to TRBJ2-1, with 7 bases matching TRBD2. The CDR3 consists of 15 residues. With V trimmed by 3 bases and J by 4 bases, 6 bases remained unmatched. CDR1 and CDR2 (germline): ENHRY, SYGVKD. CDR3 sequence (DNA): TGTGCCATCAGTGATTATGGGACTACTTACAATGAGCAGTTCTTC. It encodes CAISDYGTTYNEQFF.

Concerning this clonotype itself: The junction does not match germline at one end; this may be a read error. This rearrangement joins TRBV5-1 to TRBJ2-3, with D perhaps matching TRBD1 or TRBD2 (5 bases each). The CDR3 is 13 amino acids. Germline loops: CDR1 SGHRS, CDR2 YFSETQ. This CDR3 is CASSFGATGTQYF. As DNA, the CDR3 is TGCGCCAGCAGCTTCGGGGCCACAGGTACGCAGTATTTT.

This clonotype is a singleton in its sample. The rearrangement links TRBV19 to TRBJ1-1; a possible D gene is TRBD1 (6 bases). From germline, CDR1 is LNHDA and CDR2 SQIVND (reference sequence). The CDR3 contains 13 residues. Trimming left V 3 bases short and J 6 bases short, with 11 bases between. The CDR3 region is CASSIQGKPEAFF. CDR3 DNA: TGTGCCAGTAGTATCCAGGGGAAACCTGAAGCTTTCTTT.

This sequence joins TRBV12-3 or TRBV12-4 and TRBJ2-5; 7 positions agree with TRBD2. With 7 bases clipped from V and 2 bases from J, the junction kept 4 bases outside the gene matches. CDR3 length: 13 residues. CDR3 in amino acids: CASTWGGQETQYF. The DNA for the CDR3 is TGTGCCAGCACCTGGGGGGGACAAGAGACCCAGTACTTC.

A few counts support this clonotype. The chain links TRBV7-9 to TRBJ1-1, with D possibly matching TRBD1 (5 bases). V was cut by 1 base and J by 5 bases, with 14 bases left in between. This CDR3 has 15 residues. Germline CDR1 reads SEHNR; CDR2 reads FQNEAQ (reference sequence). This CDR3 reads CASSLGLGTLTEAFF. The CDR3 nucleotides are TGTGCCAGCAGCTTAGGTCTGGGGACTCTGACTGAAGCTTTCTTT.

This clonotype was picked up a small number of times. This chain connects TRBV15 to TRBJ1-6, with a possible D match to TRBD1 (6 bases). Germline CDR1 LNHNV, CDR2 YYDKDF (reference sequence). Trimming left V 7 bases short and J 6 bases short, with 7 bases between. The length of the CDR3 is 12 residues. The CDR3: CATTGVNSPLHF. In DNA form, the CDR3 reads TGTGCCACCACAGGGGTTAATTCACCCCTCCACTTT.

This chain links TRBV20-1 with TRBJ1-4; perhaps TRBD1 as D (5 bases). The CDR3 covers 17 residues. Trimming pared 1 base from V and 4 bases from J, leaving 19 bases between. CDR1 is DFQATT, CDR2 SNEGSKA, per germline (reference sequence). CDR3 loop: CSARVLRGTSLNEKLFF. In DNA form, the CDR3 reads TGCAGTGCTAGAGTGCTGCGGGGGACCTCCCTTAATGAAAAACTGTTTTTT.

With regard to this clonotype: This may be a read error: a much more frequent sequence differs by one nucleotide. The gene calls are TRBV6-2 or TRBV6-3 and TRBJ1-2; D ambiguous. The V and J ends lost 4 bases and 7 bases respectively, with 13 bases between them. The germline V gene encodes CDR1 MNHEY and CDR2 SVGEGT. This CDR3 has 13 amino acids. The CDR3 sequence is CASSSGLLCGYTF. In DNA form, the CDR3 reads TGTGCCAGCAGTTCGGGTTTGCTGTGTGGCTACACCTTC.

With respect to this clonotype: The CDR3 does not end in the conserved phenylalanine or tryptophan, so this is likely a read error. This sequence joins TRBV2 and TRBJ2-7, with a weak D call TRBD1 (6 bases). The CDR3 contains 14 residues. Trimming left V 8 bases short and J 0 bases short, with 14 bases between. Germline CDR1 and CDR2: SNHLY and FYNNEI. The CDR3 bases are TGTGCCAGCCGCCGGGACAATTTCTCCTACGAGCAGTACTTA. Translated: CASRRDNFSYEQYL.

The table lists this clonotype with a few counts. The rearrangement uses TRBV6-1 and TRBJ1-1; D is undetermined. Germline lookup yields CDR1 MNHNS and CDR2 SASEGT. Trimming took 2 bases from V and 3 from J, leaving 10 bases between them. The length of the CDR3 is 14 residues. In DNA form, the CDR3 reads TGTGCCAGCAGTGAATCGGGGATCTACACTGAAGCTTTCTTT. This codes for CASSESGIYTEAFF.